Given below is one T cell receptor (beta chain) in context. What it binds is not known. This sample was taken from a study of identical twins. Study-level results: The models gave estimates that fell short of the out-of-frame TCR alpha sharing seen in monozygotic twins. Insertion counts were lower in abundant cord blood beta clonotypes, a trend that memory repertoires did not show. Not following the same donors, the study drew its conclusions from cross-sectional statistical analysis.

TCRdb passed the 5' RACE reads through MiXCR, listing each CDR3 protein once. There are roughly 230,000 distinct CDR3 sequences in the sample; approximately 8.3% occur only once, and around 3% lies in the top ten. The CDR3 is made up of 14 amino acids. J gave up 3 bases and V 4 bases, and 5 bases lay outside the gene matches. CDR1 is GTSNPN, CDR2 SVGIG, per germline (reference sequence). The same sample was also studied in work on yellow fever vaccine responses in identical twins. As that report states: It has been reported that, in twins, the vaccine T cell response seemed partly convergent and partly personalized.

Sequenced input: CD8+ T cells sorted from blood. The J gene is TRBJ2-3, the V gene TRBV30; 9 nucleotides agree with TRBD2. This receptor was identified in a woman aged 18-29 years in good health. DNA for the CDR3: TGTGCCTGGATGGCGGGAGGGGGAACAGATACGCAGTATTTT. Amino acids: CAWMAGGGTDTQYF.